Below are 29 T cell receptor beta chains sequenced from a single sample in a study of blood T cells in healthy people across ages. Combining a sample-barcoded 5' primer with a J-beta primer mix, a second PCR ran for about 7 to 12 cycles. Each CDR3 protein gets one entry after TCRdb re-called the 5' RACE reads with MiXCR. The sample has roughly 800,000 distinct CDR3 sequences; about 34% are singletons. Sequencing used blood. The origin of the receptors is a man younger than 30 in good health.

Many counts were recorded for this clonotype. V gene TRBV20-1 combines with J gene TRBJ2-3, with D perhaps matching TRBD2 (7 bases). Between the trimmed V and J ends, which lost 1 base and 0 bases, there was a span of 26 bases. Germline CDR1 reads DFQATT; CDR2 reads SNEGSKA (reference sequence). This CDR3 is 20 amino acids long. CDR3 amino acids: CSARAGLDGGLGYSTDTQYF. DNA of the CDR3: TGCAGTGCTAGAGCTGGACTTGACGGGGGGCTCGGATATAGCACAGATACGCAGTATTTT.

Here the CDR3 reads CASSLSGRFQETQYF. In DNA, the CDR3 is TGTGCCAGCAGCTTAAGTGGACGGTTCCAAGAGACCCAGTACTTC. The V gene is TRBV5-6, the J gene TRBJ2-5; no reliable D call. Germline CDR1 and CDR2: SGHDT and YYEEEE. This CDR3 comprises 15 residues. Between the trimmed V and J ends, which lost 2 bases and 1 base, there was a span of 12 bases.

For the CDR3, the DNA is TGCGCCAGCAGCTTGGGACCAACTGGGGCCAACGTCCTGACTTTC. It codes for CASSLGPTGANVLTF. The chain employs TRBV5-1 and TRBJ2-6; the D is unclear. Per the germline V gene, CDR1 is SGHRS and CDR2 is YFSETQ. The length of the CDR3 is 15 residues. V lost 0 bases and J lost 2, with 6 bases in between.

In this sample, this clonotype turned up a few times. Written as DNA, the CDR3 is TGTGCCAGCAGTGGCGGGGCGACCCATGGCTACACCTTC. Translating it yields CASSGGATHGYTF. V usage is TRBV27 and J usage is TRBJ1-2; D possibly corresponds to TRBD1 (5 bases). V lost 5 bases to trimming and J lost 6 bases, with 13 bases between them. The CDR3 loop spans 13 amino acids. CDR1 is MNHEY, CDR2 SMNVEV, per germline (reference sequence).

This clonotype has more than one count but fewer than ten. J is TRBJ1-2 and V is TRBV21-1. TRBV21-1 corresponds to a pseudogene. The CDR3 loop spans 13 amino acids. CDR3 protein: CASNGPLHYGYTF. The CDR3 DNA reads as TGTGCCAGCAACGGGCCGCTCCACTATGGCTACACCTTC.

This chain uses TRBV5-1 with TRBJ1-1; D remains ambiguous. Germline V gene lookup returns CDR1 SGHRS and CDR2 YFSETQ. The CDR3 covers 11 residues. V was cut by 5 bases and J by 6 bases, with 8 bases left in between. CDR3 sequence (DNA): TGCGCCAGCAGTATAGACTCTGAAGCTTTCTTT. It translates to CASSIDSEAFF.

This clonotype occurred a few times. Mismatch with germline at one junction end may stem from a read error. This CDR3 reads CAGSLAGGDQPQHF. The CDR3 DNA sequence: TGCGCCGGCAGCTTGGCTGGGGGGGATCAGCCCCAGCATTTT. The chain couples TRBV5-1 to TRBJ1-5; maybe TRBD1 (5 bases). The CDR3 is 14 residues long. Germline CDR1 is SGHRS and CDR2 is YFSETQ.

This clonotype was observed a handful of times. V usage is TRBV30 and J usage is TRBJ2-1; the D is unclear. Trimming removed 1 base from V and 3 bases from J, with 1 base in between. The germline V gene encodes CDR1 GTSNPN and CDR2 SVGIG (reference sequence). CDR3 size: 11 residues. CDR3 amino acids: CAWSGYNEQFF. The CDR3 bases are TGTGCCTGGAGTGGCTACAATGAGCAGTTCTTC. The full variable domain, completed using reference TRBV30 and TRBJ2-1, is SQTIHQWPATLVQPVGSPLSLECTVEGTSNPNLYWYRQAAGRGLQLLFYSVGIGQISSEVPQNLSASRPQDRQFILSSKKLLLSDSGFYLCAWSGYNEQFFGPGTRLTVL.

This clonotype has only a few counts. The chain is built from TRBV5-5 and TRBJ1-4; no firm D call. This CDR3 comprises 15 residues. Trimming removed 1 base at V and 7 bases at J, with 14 bases between. Per germline, CDR1 SGHKS and CDR2 YYEKEE (reference sequence). CDR3 in DNA: TGTGCCAGCAGCTTGAGTGAGGCACGGGCTGAAAAACTGTTTTTT. Amino acid sequence: CASSLSEARAEKLFF.

The chain combines TRBV4-2 with TRBJ2-5; D possibly corresponds to TRBD2 (6 bases). Germline loops: CDR1 LGHNA, CDR2 YNFKEQ. Trimming removed 4 bases at V and 5 bases at J, with 14 bases between. This CDR3 region has 14 residues. The CDR3 bases are TGTGCCAGCAGCCCCGACTGGAGGGAGGAGACCCAGTACTTC. Translated: CASSPDWREETQYF.

Regarding this clonotype: This may be a read error: a much more frequent sequence differs by one nucleotide. The chain is built from TRBV12-3 or TRBV12-4 and TRBJ1-2; D not certain. The V gene lost 1 base and the J gene lost 6 bases, with 12 bases spanning the gap. This CDR3 comprises 14 residues. The CDR3 reads CASSLDWVDHGYTF. CDR3 DNA sequence: TGTGCCAGCAGTTTAGATTGGGTCGACCATGGCTACACCTTC.

This clonotype has a handful of counts. The genes are TRBV27 and TRBJ1-2, with D unresolved. The CDR3 spans 13 residues. The germline gives CDR1 MNHEY, CDR2 SMNVEV (reference sequence). The V end was cut by 0 bases, the J end by 8 bases, with 10 bases between. The CDR3 sequence: CASSLSRSEGYTF. The CDR3 DNA is TGTGCCAGCAGTTTATCACGATCGGAGGGCTACACCTTC.

This clonotype has more than one count but fewer than ten. The rearrangement uses TRBV6-2 or TRBV6-3 and TRBJ2-3, with a weak D call TRBD1 (6 bases). CDR3 length equals 14 residues. Deletions cut 2 bases from V and 6 bases from J, with 12 bases between. Germline V gene lookup returns CDR1 MNHEY and CDR2 SVGEGT. The CDR3 region is CASSYQGPMDTQYF. The CDR3 DNA reads as TGTGCCAGCAGTTACCAGGGGCCGATGGATACGCAGTATTTT.

This clonotype was counted only a few times. The chain employs TRBV7-6 and TRBJ1-4; tentative D call: TRBD1 (6 bases). Germline values: CDR1 SGHVS, CDR2 FNYEAQ. This CDR3 region has 14 residues. V was pared by 2 bases and J by 8 bases, with 12 bases between. The CDR3 spells CASSLRQAAEKLFF. The CDR3 DNA sequence: TGTGCCAGCAGCTTAAGACAGGCGGCGGAAAAACTGTTTTTT.

The V gene is TRBV12-3 or TRBV12-4, the J gene TRBJ2-7, with 8 bases identical to TRBD2. This CDR3 has 16 residues. The V gene end was trimmed by 5 bases and the J gene end by 7 bases; junction bases not matched to a gene: 16. CDR3 bases: TGTGCCAGCAGTCCCTCGGGGGGGGACTCCTACAATGAGCAGTACTTC. Translating gives CASSPSGGDSYNEQYF.

This clonotype was counted a few times. The V call is TRBV7-9, the J call TRBJ1-4; unclear D gene. Germline V lookup: CDR1 SEHNR, CDR2 FQNEAQ (reference sequence). The ends were cut back, 1 base at V and 0 bases at J, with 6 bases in the middle. The CDR3 runs to 15 residues. The CDR3 is CASSLGPTTNEKLFF. CDR3 nucleotide sequence: TGTGCCAGCAGCTTAGGACCGACAACTAATGAAAAACTGTTTTTT.

The rearrangement uses TRBV7-2 and TRBJ1-1, with a possible D match to TRBD1 (6 bases). Between the trimmed V and J ends, which lost 0 bases and 1 base, there was a span of 9 bases. Germline-derived CDR1 and CDR2 are SGHTA and FQGNSA. This CDR3 spans 15 amino acids. The CDR3 nucleotides are TGTGCCAGCAGCTTAGCGGGGGCGCGGAACACTGAAGCTTTCTTT. Translated, it gives CASSLAGARNTEAFF. Supplemented by reference TRBV7-2 and TRBJ1-1, the full variable domain reads GAGVSQSPSNKVTEKGKDVELRCDPISGHTALYWYRQSLGQGLEFLIYFQGNSAPDKSGLPSDRFSAERTGGSVSTLTIQRTQQEDSAVYLCASSLAGARNTEAFFGQGTRLTVV.

This chain connects TRBV4-2 to TRBJ1-2; D is ambiguous. Per the germline V gene, CDR1 is LGHNA and CDR2 is YNFKEQ. With 0 bases removed from V and 6 bases from J, the gap between germline ends came to 11 bases. The CDR3 covers 14 residues. The CDR3 spells CASSQDGTAHGYTF. In nucleotides, the CDR3 is TGTGCCAGCAGCCAAGATGGTACGGCTCATGGCTACACCTTC.

V gene TRBV7-2 combines with J gene TRBJ1-6; no firm D call. The CDR3 has 15 amino acids. V lost 5 bases and J 9 bases, leaving 17 bases between the germline ends. Germline V gene data show CDR1 as SGHTA and CDR2 as FQGNSA. CDR3: CASSLRRSAGSPLHF. The CDR3 DNA reads TGTGCCAGCAGCCTGAGACGGAGCGCAGGTTCACCCCTCCACTTT.

The chain has TRBV7-2 and TRBJ2-3, with D possibly matching TRBD1 (6 bases). V lost 3 bases and J lost 2, with 18 bases in between. This CDR3 contains 17 residues. The germline CDR1 and CDR2 sequences are SGHTA and FQGNSA. CDR3 sequence: CASSLTTTGTVTDTQYF. The CDR3 nucleotides read TGTGCCAGCAGCTTGACAACGACAGGAACTGTCACAGATACGCAGTATTTT.

This clonotype was observed a few times. The CDR3 loop reads CASSSLQGRGRSYNEQFF. CDR3 coding DNA: TGTGCCAGCAGCTCACTCCAGGGGCGGGGGCGAAGCTACAATGAGCAGTTCTTC. The chain combines TRBV7-6 with TRBJ2-1, with a possible D match to TRBD2 (7 bases). Germline V gives CDR1 SGHVS, CDR2 FNYEAQ. The V gene lost 4 bases and the J gene lost 3 bases, with 22 bases spanning the gap. CDR3 length: 18 residues.

V usage is TRBV7-2 and J usage is TRBJ1-2; 7 bases line up with TRBD1. This CDR3 is 16 amino acids long. Losses at the gene ends were 1 base for V and 8 bases for J; bases not matched to a gene: 13. The germline gives CDR1 SGHTA, CDR2 FQGNSA. Here the CDR3 DNA reads TGTGCCAGCAGCTTAGAATTGCAAAGGGGGCATAGGGGCTACACCTTC. Residues: CASSLELQRGHRGYTF.

On this clonotype: This clone may be a read error of a much larger clone one base away. This chain joins TRBV4-3 and TRBJ2-5; D gene unclear. The J call may be incorrect, as the DNA end agrees better with TRBJ2-7. In germline, CDR1 is LGHNA, CDR2 YSLEER. The CDR3 spans 13 residues. The chain's CDR3 is CASNHETNYEQYF. CDR3 nucleotide sequence: TGCGCCAGCAACCATGAAACAAATTACGAGCAGTACTTC.

The chain is built from TRBV4-3 and TRBJ1-4; the D is unclear. The CDR3 is made up of 13 amino acids. The germline CDR1 and CDR2 sequences are LGHNA and YSLEER. V gave up 1 base and J gave up 8 bases, with 8 bases separating them. CDR3 amino acids: CASSQAPREKLFF. CDR3 nucleotide sequence: TGCGCCAGCAGCCAAGCCCCAAGGGAAAAACTGTTTTTT.

This clonotype was observed at least ten times. The J gene is TRBJ2-7, the V gene TRBV25-1, with D hard to call. There are 15 residues in the CDR3. CDR1 is MGHDK and CDR2 is SYGVNS in the germline V gene. Trimming stripped 3 bases from V and 2 bases from J, with 14 bases between. The CDR3 coding sequence is TGTGCCAGCAGTGATTTCCCGCGCAGACCCTACGAGCAGTACTTC. This sequence encodes CASSDFPRRPYEQYF.

The J gene is TRBJ2-3, the V gene TRBV2; 7 nucleotides line up with TRBD1. V gave up 6 bases and J gave up 8 bases; unmatched junction bases: 11. In germline, CDR1 is SNHLY, CDR2 FYNNEI. CDR3 length: 14 residues. CDR3 protein: CASRQGGAGGTQYF. CDR3 coding DNA: TGTGCCAGCAGACAAGGGGGCGCGGGTGGTACGCAGTATTTT.

This clonotype was detected ten times or more. This sequence joins TRBV12-3 or TRBV12-4 and TRBJ2-1; tentative D call: TRBD2 (7 bases). With 7 bases removed from V and 6 bases from J, the gap between germline ends came to 25 bases. The CDR3 contains 17 residues. CDR3 loop: CASTPRRGLPLGNEQFF. The DNA of the CDR3 is TGTGCCAGCACTCCGAGGCGGGGGCTGCCCCTTGGCAATGAGCAGTTCTTC.

There are a few counts of this clonotype. The DNA for the CDR3 is TGTGCCATCAGTGAGCCACCCGAGTTTGCGTTCTTC. Translated, it gives CAISEPPEFAFF. The gene calls are TRBV10-3 and TRBJ2-1; D remains unclear. With 2 bases removed from V and 15 bases from J, the gap between germline ends came to 14 bases. The CDR3 is 12 residues long. The germline V gene encodes CDR1 ENHRY and CDR2 SYGVKD.

V gene TRBV4-3 combines with J gene TRBJ2-5; maybe TRBD1 (6 bases). The V gene lost 2 bases and the J gene lost 4 bases, with 14 bases spanning the gap. Germline assignment: CDR1 LGHNA and CDR2 YSLEER. This CDR3 comprises 15 residues. The CDR3 loop is CASSQLGQGPETQYF. In DNA, the CDR3 is TGCGCCAGCAGCCAACTGGGGCAGGGGCCAGAGACCCAGTACTTC.